The rows below give T cell receptor beta chains drawn from one sample of a study of TIL therapy for anti-PD-1-resistant metastatic lung cancer. Here immunoSEQ multiplex PCR was the method, and the copy in TCRdb shows in-frame clones only, minus some. Here the sample spans 52,000 or so clones, about 81% being singletons. This material consisted of blood, taken at baseline. These TCRs come from a person between 25 and 79 years old with non-small cell lung cancer. Each CDR3 is given with its conserved first and last residue. The order of the fields is D gene, clone size, V gene, J gene, CDR3 DNA, CDR3 protein. The D gene is left open where the match is weak. Rows give clone size only sometimes, using once, few, many, or a class for an expanded clone.

d_gene: TRBD2; abundance: -; v_gene: TRBV28; j_gene: TRBJ2-3; CDR3nt: TGTGCCAGCAGTTTAGTGGTAGCGGGAGTAACCACAGATACGCAGTATTTT; CDR3aa: CASSLVVAGVTTDTQYF
d_gene: -; abundance: -; v_gene: TRBV11-2; j_gene: TRBJ2-7; CDR3nt: TGTGCCAGCAGCTTAACACTGGCAGGTCCGGGCGAGCAGTACTTC; CDR3aa: CASSLTLAGPGEQYF
d_gene: -; abundance: -; v_gene: TRBV28; j_gene: TRBJ2-7; CDR3nt: TGTGCCAGCAGTCCTTCGGGCAGAGGACCCGAGCAGTACTTC; CDR3aa: CASSPSGRGPEQYF
d_gene: -; abundance: -; v_gene: TRBV6-5; j_gene: TRBJ1-3; CDR3nt: TGTGCCACCGACAGGGGAAACACCATATATTTT; CDR3aa: CATDRGNTIYF
d_gene: -; abundance: once; v_gene: TRBV6-5; j_gene: TRBJ2-2; CDR3nt: TGTGCCAGCAGTTACAGTCTGGCCGGGGAGCTGTTTTTT; CDR3aa: CASSYSLAGELFF
d_gene: -; abundance: -; v_gene: TRBV7-9; j_gene: TRBJ2-4; CDR3nt: TGTGCCAGCAGCCCCTTGGGGGGGGCTAAAAACATTCAGTACTTC; CDR3aa: CASSPLGGAKNIQYF
d_gene: -; abundance: few; v_gene: TRBV28; j_gene: TRBJ1-2; CDR3nt: TGTGCCAGCAGTCCGGACCGCAGAGGCTACACCTTC; CDR3aa: CASSPDRRGYTF
d_gene: TRBD1; abundance: -; v_gene: TRBV19; j_gene: TRBJ2-4; CDR3nt: TGTGCCAGGTTAGACAGGGTTATAGCCAAAAACATTCAGTACTTC; CDR3aa: CARLDRVIAKNIQYF
d_gene: -; abundance: -; v_gene: TRBV5-1; j_gene: TRBJ2-5; CDR3nt: TGCGCCAGCAGCCCGAACGTCGAGGGAGAGACCCAGTACTTC; CDR3aa: CASSPNVEGETQYF
d_gene: -; abundance: -; v_gene: TRBV6-5; j_gene: TRBJ1-1; CDR3nt: TGTGCCAGTAGTAGCCTCGAGGTGGACACTGAAGCTTTCTTT; CDR3aa: CASSSLEVDTEAFF
d_gene: -; abundance: -; v_gene: TRBV24-1; j_gene: TRBJ1-3; CDR3nt: TGTGCCACCAGTGACTCGCGGAGCTCTGGAAACACCATATATTTT; CDR3aa: CATSDSRSSGNTIYF
d_gene: -; abundance: few; v_gene: TRBV27; j_gene: TRBJ1-2; CDR3nt: TGTGCCAGCAGTCCGGGCTATGGCTACACCTTC; CDR3aa: CASSPGYGYTF
d_gene: -; abundance: -; v_gene: TRBV10-2; j_gene: TRBJ1-1; CDR3nt: TGCGCCAGCAAATACGGGAACACTGAAGCTTTCTTT; CDR3aa: CASKYGNTEAFF
d_gene: TRBD2; abundance: -; v_gene: TRBV9; j_gene: TRBJ2-1; CDR3nt: TGTGCCAGCAGCGGGAGAGGTGCGGGAGGCATGGTTGAGCAGTTCTTC; CDR3aa: CASSGRGAGGMVEQFF
d_gene: -; abundance: -; v_gene: TRBV7-9; j_gene: TRBJ2-7; CDR3nt: TGTGCCAGCAGCTTAGTCGCCTACGAGCAGTACTTC; CDR3aa: CASSLVAYEQYF
d_gene: TRBD1; abundance: -; v_gene: TRBV10-2; j_gene: TRBJ2-1; CDR3nt: TGCGCCAGCAGTGGGGACAGGGGGCGGGCCTACAATGAGCAGTTCTTC; CDR3aa: CASSGDRGRAYNEQFF
d_gene: TRBD1; abundance: -; v_gene: TRBV6-5; j_gene: TRBJ1-4; CDR3nt: TGTGCCAGCAGCGACAGGGGGCGAGAAAAACTGTTTTTT; CDR3aa: CASSDRGREKLFF
d_gene: -; abundance: -; v_gene: TRBV5-6; j_gene: TRBJ1-1; CDR3nt: TGTGCCAGCAGCTTGTCCTTGGGGGGTACCTCGAGTACTGAAGCTTTCTTT; CDR3aa: CASSLSLGGTSSTEAFF
d_gene: TRBD1; abundance: -; v_gene: TRBV29-1; j_gene: TRBJ2-7; CDR3nt: TGCAGCGTAGAAAAGGGACAGGGACGGGATTACGAGCAGTACTTC; CDR3aa: CSVEKGQGRDYEQYF
d_gene: -; abundance: -; v_gene: TRBV19; j_gene: TRBJ2-1; CDR3nt: TGTGCCAGTAGTGAACTAGCCAACTCCTACAATGAGCAGTTCTTC; CDR3aa: CASSELANSYNEQFF
d_gene: TRBD1; abundance: -; v_gene: TRBV15; j_gene: TRBJ1-5; CDR3nt: TGTGCCACCAGCAGACAGGGGGCCCAGCCCCAGCATTTT; CDR3aa: CATSRQGAQPQHF
d_gene: TRBD2; abundance: -; v_gene: TRBV19; j_gene: TRBJ2-1; CDR3nt: TGTGCCAGTACACCAGCGGGGGGTTACAATGAGCAGTTCTTC; CDR3aa: CASTPAGGYNEQFF
d_gene: TRBD1; abundance: -; v_gene: TRBV10-1; j_gene: TRBJ2-2; CDR3nt: TGCGCCAGCAGTGTTTACAGGGGCACCGGGGAGCTGTTTTTT; CDR3aa: CASSVYRGTGELFF
d_gene: -; abundance: -; v_gene: TRBV7-9; j_gene: TRBJ1-2; CDR3nt: TGTGCCAGCAGCGCCTCAGGGTGGGATAACTATGGCTACACCTTC; CDR3aa: CASSASGWDNYGYTF
d_gene: TRBD1; abundance: -; v_gene: TRBV14; j_gene: TRBJ2-2; CDR3nt: TGTGCCAGCAGCCAAGATCTAGGGACAGCCTACACCGGGGAGCTGTTTTTT; CDR3aa: CASSQDLGTAYTGELFF
d_gene: -; abundance: -; v_gene: TRBV28; j_gene: TRBJ1-1; CDR3nt: TGTGCCAGCAGTTCGTACAGGGTGACGAACACTGAAGCTTTCTTT; CDR3aa: CASSSYRVTNTEAFF